The 8 T cell receptor beta chains in this list originate from one sample, sequenced in a study of beta chain features in type 1 diabetes. Of the isolated RNA, all was reverse transcribed, and so the sequenced material was expressed TCRB transcripts. The assay was immunoSEQ multiplex PCR, and TCRdb's table has in-frame clones only and misses some. The sample lists hundreds of thousands of clones, around 15% occurring once. Sample: naive CD4+ T cells from blood. These TCRs come from a young man in good health.

A note on this clone: Other DNA variants within this sample encode the same CDR3. V is TRBV28 and J is TRBJ2-7; D might be TRBD1 (6 bases). Germline-derived CDR1 and CDR2 are MDHEN and SYDVKM. The V end lost 4 bases, the J end lost 4 bases, and 8 bases lay between the germline ends. The CDR3 totals 12 residues. The CDR3 DNA follows: TGTGCCAGCAGTTGGGGGCGGTACGAGCAGTACTTC. It yields the protein CASSWGRYEQYF.

This clone appeared once. The chain recombines TRBV4-2 with TRBJ2-7; 9 bases are a match to TRBD2. The CDR3 has 19 residues. In germline, CDR1 is LGHNA, CDR2 YNFKEQ. V lost 0 bases, J lost 4 bases, and 16 bases stayed unmatched. This CDR3 reads CASSQDWRGGKLGSYEQYF. DNA of the CDR3: TGTGCCAGCAGCCAAGATTGGCGGGGGGGCAAACTCGGGAGTTACGAGCAGTACTTC.

The chain links TRBV4-2 to TRBJ1-5, with D unresolved. The CDR3 runs to 15 residues. From germline, CDR1 is LGHNA and CDR2 YNFKEQ. V lost 5 bases, J lost 0 bases, and 11 bases lay in between. The CDR3 DNA reads as TGTGCCAGCAGCTTGGGAAGGAATAGCAATCAGCCCCAGCATTTT. It encodes CASSLGRNSNQPQHF.

This clone was counted only a few times. The V call is TRBV28, the J call TRBJ2-5; TRBD1 aligns across 10 bases. Unmatched junction bases numbered 8, after V lost 5 bases and J lost 5 bases. This CDR3 comprises 15 residues. Germline V gene lookup returns CDR1 MDHEN and CDR2 SYDVKM. The CDR3 DNA is TGTGCCAGCAGTCAACCGGGACAGGGGATGGAGACCCAGTACTTC. Its protein product is CASSQPGQGMETQYF.

The chain carries TRBV7-2 and TRBJ1-5; D gene uncertain. This CDR3 contains 14 residues. Germline values: CDR1 SGHTA, CDR2 FQGNSA. Between the trimmed V and J ends, which lost 1 base and 3 bases, there was a span of 7 bases. In DNA, the CDR3 is TGTGCCAGCAGCTTAGGCGGCATCAATCAGCCCCAGCATTTT. This codes for CASSLGGINQPQHF.

Details on this clone: Other DNA sequences of this sample code for an identical CDR3. The chain is built from TRBV18 and TRBJ2-1; D assignment may be TRBD1 or TRBD2 (5 bases each). The CDR3 sequence is 14 residues long. The V end was cut by 3 bases, the J end by 3 bases, with 9 bases between. Germline V gene sequence: CDR1 KGHSH, CDR2 LQKENI. CDR3 sequence (DNA): TGTGCCAGCTCACCCCGGGACGGCTACAATGAGCAGTTCTTC. Translating it yields CASSPRDGYNEQFF.

To note about this clone: Additional DNA sequences in this sample encode the identical CDR3. The V and J genes are TRBV28 and TRBJ2-7; D may be TRBD2 (6 bases). The CDR3 contains 15 residues. Germline V gene data show CDR1 as MDHEN and CDR2 as SYDVKM. Trimming took 2 bases from V and 0 from J, leaving 11 bases between them. This CDR3 reads CASSLGGVPSYEQYF. CDR3 coding DNA: TGTGCCAGCAGTTTAGGCGGGGTACCCTCCTACGAGCAGTACTTC.

The V and J genes are TRBV7-2 and TRBJ2-7; 7 positions match TRBD1. The junction had 9 bases not matched to a gene; V was cut back by 1 base and J by 6 bases. The CDR3 is 15 residues long. From germline, CDR1 is SGHTA and CDR2 FQGNSA. This chain's CDR3 is CASSLGRTGFFEQYF. The DNA for the CDR3 is TGTGCCAGCAGCTTAGGCCGGACAGGTTTTTTCGAGCAGTACTTC.